The 17 T cell receptor beta chains given below trace back to one sample, sequenced in a study of neurological immune-mediated disorders. Each CDR3 protein gets one entry after TCRdb re-called the 5' RACE reads with MiXCR. This repertoire shows 60,000 to 85,000 distinct CDR3 sequences, 5% to 6% found once; its top ten account for around 2.2%. The sample taken for sequencing was PBMCs. Receptor source: a woman aged 25 to 45 with multiple sclerosis.

Many counts were recorded for this clonotype. The chain has TRBV6-5 and TRBJ2-1; perhaps TRBD2 as D (5 bases). Trimming shortened V by 4 bases and J by 11 bases, and 18 bases separated the two germline ends. Germline-derived CDR1 and CDR2 are MNHEY and SVGAGI. The CDR3 spans 14 residues. CDR3: CASSSDGVSSQQFF. CDR3 DNA sequence: TGTGCCAGCAGTTCCGACGGGGTTAGTTCACAGCAGTTCTTC.

The sample holds many counts of this clonotype. The chain has TRBV9 and TRBJ2-2; D gene ambiguous. This CDR3 region has 13 residues. Germline V lookup: CDR1 SGDLS, CDR2 YYNGEE. V dropped 0 bases and J dropped 5 bases, with 5 bases sitting between them. The CDR3 region has the DNA TGTGCCAGCAGCGTAGAGATAACCGGGGAGCTGTTTTTT. Its translation is CASSVEITGELFF.

This clonotype was counted at least ten times. The rearrangement uses TRBV12-3 or TRBV12-4 and TRBJ2-7; D call uncertain. The V end lost 3 bases, the J end lost 4 bases, and 19 bases lay between the germline ends. The CDR3 is made up of 16 amino acids. In DNA form, the CDR3 reads TGTGCCAGCAGTTTCCCGGGTAGCTGGGTTGGGTACGAGCAGTACGTC. This encodes CASSFPGSWVGYEQYV.

This clonotype occurred many times. The chain joins TRBV11-3 to TRBJ2-1, with D perhaps TRBD2 (5 bases). The CDR3 is made up of 14 amino acids. Between the trimmed V and J ends, which lost 5 bases and 2 bases, there was a span of 10 bases. Germline CDR1 and CDR2: SGHNT and YENEEA. CDR3 region: CASSGSGTYNEQFF. The CDR3 DNA follows: TGTGCCAGCAGCGGCAGCGGTACCTACAATGAGCAGTTCTTC. Variable domain in full (rest from reference TRBV11-3 and TRBJ2-1): EAGVVQSPRYKIIEKKQPVAFWCNPISGHNTLYWYLQNLGQGPELLIRYENEEAVDDSQLPKDRFSAERLKGVDSTLKIQPAELGDSAVYLCASSGSGTYNEQFFGPGTRLTVL.

This clonotype showed up many times. This chain links TRBV20-1 with TRBJ1-2; D possibly corresponds to TRBD1 (5 bases). Trimming removed 4 bases at V and 4 bases at J, with 10 bases between. CDR1 and CDR2 from the germline V gene are DFQATT and SNEGSKA (reference sequence). The CDR3 runs 12 residues. CDR3 sequence: CSAIAGTYGYTF. CDR3 DNA: TGCAGTGCTATCGCAGGGACCTATGGCTACACCTTC.

Ten or more counts support this clonotype. This chain uses TRBV5-1 with TRBJ1-6, with D possibly matching TRBD1 (5 bases). Germline lookup yields CDR1 SGHRS and CDR2 YFSETQ. V was trimmed by 1 base and J by 7 bases, leaving 9 bases between them. This CDR3 is built from 14 residues. The CDR3, as DNA: TGCGCCAGCAGCTTGAGGGGCCCCAATTCACCCCTCCACTTT. Its protein is CASSLRGPNSPLHF.

This clonotype was recorded at least ten times. This rearrangement joins TRBV5-8 to TRBJ1-1; no firm D call. The CDR3 is 13 residues long. Trimming pared 4 bases from V and 2 bases from J, leaving 9 bases between. Germline V CDR1 and CDR2: SGHTS, YDEGEE. The CDR3 sequence: CASSPNSNTEAFF. CDR3 nucleotides: TGTGCCAGCAGCCCAAACAGCAACACTGAAGCTTTCTTT.

This clonotype was observed a single time. This may be a read error: a much more frequent sequence differs by one nucleotide. The chain recombines TRBV5-6 with TRBJ1-1; 7 bases line up with TRBD1. Per germline, CDR1 SGHDT and CDR2 YYEEEE. V shed 4 bases, J shed 1 base, and the junction held 10 bases outside the gene matches. The CDR3 is 16 residues long. Written as DNA, the CDR3 is TGTGCCAGCAGCGTTGTGGGACAGTGGGCGAACACTGAAGCTTTCTTT. Amino acid sequence: CASSVVGQWANTEAFF.

This clonotype was counted between two and nine times. The CDR3 spells CASSRMDRLNTEAFF. For the CDR3, the DNA is TGTGCCAGCAGCCGTATGGACAGGCTGAACACTGAAGCTTTCTTT. The chain uses TRBV6-5 and TRBJ1-1, with 7 bases that match TRBD1. V was clipped by 6 bases and J by 0 bases; unmatched bases: 7. The germline gives CDR1 MNHEY, CDR2 SVGAGI. The CDR3 has 15 amino acids.

This CDR3 is CASGGYQPQHF. In DNA form, the CDR3 reads TGTGCCAGCGGGGGGTATCAGCCCCAGCATTTT. V and J are TRBV14 and TRBJ1-5; a weak D match, TRBD1 (5 bases). CDR3 length: 11 amino acids. The germline V gene has CDR1 SGHDN and CDR2 FVKESK. V was clipped by 8 bases and J by 5 bases, with 7 bases between them.

This clonotype was detected many times. The DNA of the CDR3 is TGTGCCAGCAGCCCGGACTCGGGGAGCACAGATACGCAGTATTTT. It encodes CASSPDSGSTDTQYF. The chain combines TRBV12-3 or TRBV12-4 with TRBJ2-3; D possibly corresponds to TRBD2 (5 bases). The CDR3 contains 15 residues. V was cut by 6 bases and J by 0 bases, with 13 bases left in between.

In its sample, this clonotype was seen many times. J is TRBJ2-5 and V is TRBV5-1; 12 bases match TRBD1. The CDR3 loop spans 16 amino acids. Looked up from germline, CDR1 is SGHRS and CDR2 is YFSETQ. Germline trimming cut 6 bases from V and 5 bases from J; bases unmatched to any gene: 11. The CDR3 spells CASTLLGTGGWETQYF. The CDR3, as DNA: TGCGCCAGCACCCTACTTGGGACAGGGGGCTGGGAGACCCAGTACTTC.

Details on this clonotype: A much larger clone differs by one base, so this may be a read error. This chain connects TRBV7-2 to TRBJ1-6; D possibly corresponds to TRBD1 (6 bases). This CDR3 has 15 residues. Germline V lookup: CDR1 SGHTA, CDR2 FQGNSA. The CDR3 sequence: CASSLGTGLNSPLNF. The CDR3 DNA reads as TGTGCCAGCAGCTTAGGAACAGGGTTGAATTCACCCCTCAACTTT. Supplemented by reference TRBV7-2 and TRBJ1-6, the full variable domain reads GAGVSQSPSNKVTEKGKDVELRCDPISGHTALYWYRQSLGQGLEFLIYFQGNSAPDKSGLPSDRFSAERTGGSVSTLTIQRTQQEDSAVYLCASSLGTGLNSPLNFGNGTRLTVT.

In the case of this clonotype: Germline and junction disagree at one end, which may indicate a read error. The chain is built from TRBV3-1 and TRBJ1-5; weak D call: TRBD1 (5 bases). Germline V gene sequence: CDR1 LGHDT, CDR2 YNNKEL (reference sequence). CDR3 length equals 14 residues. CDR3 region: CASSHGGGNQHQHF. In DNA, the CDR3 is TGTGCCAGCAGCCACGGTGGGGGAAACCAGCACCAGCATTTT.

This clonotype has ten or more counts. The J gene is TRBJ2-4, the V gene TRBV20-1; 8 bases line up with TRBD1. The trim removed 4 bases at V and 4 bases at J, leaving 15 bases unmatched. CDR1 and CDR2 from the germline V gene are DFQATT and SNEGSKA (reference sequence). The CDR3 loop spans 17 amino acids. The CDR3 loop reads CSATPPTRGLGKNIQYF. CDR3 DNA sequence: TGCAGTGCTACTCCACCGACCAGGGGGCTGGGGAAAAACATTCAGTACTTC.

The chain combines TRBV5-1 with TRBJ1-2, with D possibly TRBD1 on 5 matching bases. Deletions cut 5 bases from V and 3 bases from J, with 20 bases between. CDR3 length: 16 residues. The germline CDR1 and CDR2 sequences are SGHRS and YFSETQ. CDR3 sequence reads: CASRPRSLGVDYGYTF. CDR3 DNA: TGCGCCAGCAGGCCCAGAAGCCTAGGGGTGGACTATGGCTACACCTTC. The full variable domain, in which reference TRBV5-1 and TRBJ1-2 provide the parts outside the CDR3, is KAGVTQTPRYLIKTRGQQVTLSCSPISGHRSVSWYQQTPGQGLQFLFEYFSETQRNKGNFPGRFSGRQFSNSRSEMNVSTLELGDSALYLCASRPRSLGVDYGYTFGSGTRLTVV.

The table lists this clonotype with many counts. The chain recombines TRBV30 with TRBJ1-1; perhaps TRBD1 as D (6 bases). The V end was cut by 3 bases, the J end by 4 bases, with 15 bases between. CDR3 length: 14 amino acids. The V gene's germline CDR1 is GTSNPN and CDR2 SVGIG (reference sequence). The CDR3 DNA sequence: TGTGCCTGGAGGAGGGGGGGGGGTGGCACTGAAGCTTTCTTT. Its protein product is CAWRRGGGGTEAFF.